This T cell receptor (beta chain) was retrieved from a study of blood T cell repertoires in COVID-19. The overall study: Spain, Italy and the United States supplied samples that represented acute and convalescent COVID-19. Sources were T cells, B-cell-depleted T cells, or PBMCs; the material itself was cDNA or gDNA.

Authors' methods: Cell counts per sample came from amplifying reference gene primers. Data came from immunoSEQ multiplex PCR; TCRdb stores just in-frame clones and leaves some out. For V, J and clone size, that table is used; D and trimming come from the DNA. The table shows approximately 100,000 clones, with about 92% occurring only once. The material sequenced was peripheral blood. The TCR comes from a man in his fifties with active COVID-19.

CDR3 amino acids: CATLGEWGRGLETQYF. CDR3 coding DNA: TGTGCCACCTTGGGGGAATGGGGGCGAGGGCTGGAGACCCAGTACTTC. The V call is TRBV6-6, the J call TRBJ2-5, with D perhaps TRBD1 (6 bases). Trimming stripped 10 bases from V and 5 bases from J, with 26 bases between. This CDR3 region has 16 residues. Germline V gene sequence: CDR1 MNHNY, CDR2 SVGAGI (reference sequence).